This TCR beta chain was found in a study of OX40 agonist ivuxolimab in advanced cancers. Study information: Ivuxolimab, which is an agonistic anti-OX40 (CD134) antibody, was administered to the patients. Patients were treated with intravenous ivuxolimab, dosed at 0.01 to 10 mg/kg and infused every 2 weeks.

Study-wide results and limits: On average, CD8+ T cells had more expanded clones than CD4+.

Losses at the gene ends were 5 bases for V and 2 bases for J; bases not matched to a gene: 9. Germline V gene lookup returns CDR1 SGHAT and CDR2 FQDESV (reference sequence). The CDR3 spans 17 residues. Concerning this clone itself: Its specificity is unknown.

Drawing of blood for sampling happened at baseline, at cycle 4 day 1, and at cycle 7 day 1. TCRdb's copy holds only in-frame clones and misses some; the assay was immunoSEQ multiplex PCR. The sample includes around 82,000 clones, roughly 91% of them seen just once. Sequenced here: CD4+ or CD8+ T cells sorted from blood, sampled in a trial of the OX40 agonist ivuxolimab. The chain combines TRBV11-1 with TRBJ2-6; 7 positions match TRBD1. This TCR derives from an adult with an advanced solid tumor such as melanoma, head and neck, liver or kidney cancer. CDR3 region: CASSPRRTGAGANVLTF. In nucleotides, the CDR3 is TGTGCCAGCAGCCCGCGACGGACAGGAGCTGGGGCCAACGTCCTGACTTTC.